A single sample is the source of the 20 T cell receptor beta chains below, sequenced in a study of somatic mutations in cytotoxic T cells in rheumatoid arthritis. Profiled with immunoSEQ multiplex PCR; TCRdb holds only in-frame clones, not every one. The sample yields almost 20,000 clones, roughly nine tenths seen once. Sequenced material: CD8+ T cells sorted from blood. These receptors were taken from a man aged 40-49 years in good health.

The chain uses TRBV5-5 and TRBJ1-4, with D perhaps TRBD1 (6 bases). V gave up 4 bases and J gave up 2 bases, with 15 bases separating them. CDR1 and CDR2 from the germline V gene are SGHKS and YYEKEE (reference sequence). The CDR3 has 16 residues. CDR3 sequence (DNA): TGTGCCAGCAGCGAAAGACAGGCGCCCACTAATGAAAAACTGTTTTTT. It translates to CASSERQAPTNEKLFF.

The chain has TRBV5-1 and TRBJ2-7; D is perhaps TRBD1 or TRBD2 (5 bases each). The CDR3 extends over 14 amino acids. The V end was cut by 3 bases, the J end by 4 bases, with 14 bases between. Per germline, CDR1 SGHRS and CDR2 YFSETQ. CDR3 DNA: TGCGCCAGCAGCTCGGGGCCGAGTTCTTACGAGCAGTACTTC. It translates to CASSSGPSSYEQYF.

The CDR3 loop is CASCQGRNNQPQHF. CDR3 DNA: TGTGCCAGCTGTCAGGGAAGGAACAATCAGCCCCAGCATTTT. This chain links TRBV28 with TRBJ1-5; perhaps TRBD1 as D (5 bases). V was cut by 8 bases and J by 3 bases, with 14 bases left in between. The CDR3 totals 14 residues. Germline V CDR1 and CDR2: MDHEN, SYDVKM.

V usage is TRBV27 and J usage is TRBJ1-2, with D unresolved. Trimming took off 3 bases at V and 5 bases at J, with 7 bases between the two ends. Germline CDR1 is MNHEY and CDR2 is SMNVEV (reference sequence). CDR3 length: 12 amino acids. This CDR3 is CASSFSGYGYTF. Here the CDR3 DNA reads TGTGCCAGCAGTTTTTCGGGTTATGGCTACACCTTC.

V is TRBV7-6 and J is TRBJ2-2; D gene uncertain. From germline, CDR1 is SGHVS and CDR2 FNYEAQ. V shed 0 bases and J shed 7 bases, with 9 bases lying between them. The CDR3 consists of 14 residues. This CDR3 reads CASSLAIVGGELFF. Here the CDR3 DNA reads TGTGCCAGCAGCTTAGCGATAGTTGGCGGGGAGCTGTTTTTT.

The DNA for the CDR3 is TGTGCCAGCAGTTTATACGGGCCTTCTAAGCAGTTCTTC. It is translated as CASSLYGPSKQFF. The chain recombines TRBV27 with TRBJ2-1; D remains ambiguous. CDR1 MNHEY and CDR2 SMNVEV come from the germline V gene (reference sequence). V lost 1 base, J lost 11 bases, and 12 bases lay in between. The CDR3 is 13 residues long.

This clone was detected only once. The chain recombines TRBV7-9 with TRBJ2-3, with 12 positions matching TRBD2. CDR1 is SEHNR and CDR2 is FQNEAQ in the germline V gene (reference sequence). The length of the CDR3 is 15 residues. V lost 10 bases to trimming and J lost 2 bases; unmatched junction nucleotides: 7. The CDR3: CATHGLAGYTDTQYF. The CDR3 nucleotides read TGTGCCACTCACGGACTAGCGGGATACACAGATACGCAGTATTTT.

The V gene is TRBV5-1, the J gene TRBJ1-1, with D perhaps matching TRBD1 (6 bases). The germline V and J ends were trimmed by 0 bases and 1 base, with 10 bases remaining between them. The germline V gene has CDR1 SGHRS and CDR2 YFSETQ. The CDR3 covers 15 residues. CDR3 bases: TGCGCCAGCAGCTTGGTCGGGACATCGAACACTGAAGCTTTCTTT. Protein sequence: CASSLVGTSNTEAFF.

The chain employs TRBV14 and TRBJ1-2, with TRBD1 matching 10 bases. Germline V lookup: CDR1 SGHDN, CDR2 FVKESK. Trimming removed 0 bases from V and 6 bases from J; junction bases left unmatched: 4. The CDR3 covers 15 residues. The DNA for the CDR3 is TGTGCCAGCAGCCAAGAACGGACAGGGGGTAATGGCTACACCTTC. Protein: CASSQERTGGNGYTF.

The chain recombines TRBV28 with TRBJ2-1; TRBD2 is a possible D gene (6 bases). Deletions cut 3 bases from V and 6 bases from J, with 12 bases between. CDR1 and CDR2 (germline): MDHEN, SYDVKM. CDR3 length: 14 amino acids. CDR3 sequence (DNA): TGTGCCAGCAGTTTCCGGGAGCAAGGCAATGAGCAGTTCTTC. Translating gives CASSFREQGNEQFF.

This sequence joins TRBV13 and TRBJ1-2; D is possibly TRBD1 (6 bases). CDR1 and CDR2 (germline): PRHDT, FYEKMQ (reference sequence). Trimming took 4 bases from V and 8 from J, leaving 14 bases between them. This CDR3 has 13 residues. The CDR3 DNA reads TGTGCCAGCAGCTCCCCGGGGGCACTGGGCTACACCTTC. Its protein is CASSSPGALGYTF.

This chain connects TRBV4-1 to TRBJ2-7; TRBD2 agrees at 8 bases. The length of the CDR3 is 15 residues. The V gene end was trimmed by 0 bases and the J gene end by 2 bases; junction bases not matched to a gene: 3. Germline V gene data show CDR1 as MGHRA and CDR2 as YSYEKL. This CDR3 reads CASSQETSGTYEQYF. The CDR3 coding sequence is TGCGCCAGCAGCCAAGAAACTAGCGGAACCTACGAGCAGTACTTC.

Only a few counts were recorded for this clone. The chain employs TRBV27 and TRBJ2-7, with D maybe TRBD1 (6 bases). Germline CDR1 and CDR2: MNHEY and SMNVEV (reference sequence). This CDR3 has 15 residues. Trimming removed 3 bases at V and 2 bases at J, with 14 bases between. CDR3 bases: TGTGCCAGCAGTTTTGCCGTGGACAGCACCTACGAGCAGTACTTC. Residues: CASSFAVDSTYEQYF.

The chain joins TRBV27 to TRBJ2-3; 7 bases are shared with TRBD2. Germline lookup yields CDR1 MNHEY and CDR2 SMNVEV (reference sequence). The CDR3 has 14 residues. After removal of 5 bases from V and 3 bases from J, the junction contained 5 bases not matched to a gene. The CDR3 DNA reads TGTGCCAGCAGTCCGGGACTACTAACAGATACGCAGTATTTT. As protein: CASSPGLLTDTQYF.

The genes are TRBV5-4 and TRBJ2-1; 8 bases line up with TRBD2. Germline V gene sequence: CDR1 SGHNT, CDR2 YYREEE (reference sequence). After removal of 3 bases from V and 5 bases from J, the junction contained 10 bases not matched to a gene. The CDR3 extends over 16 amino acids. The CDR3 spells CASSSGTRVVHNEQFF. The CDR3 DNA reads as TGTGCCAGCAGCTCCGGGACTAGGGTGGTACACAATGAGCAGTTCTTC.

CDR3 sequence (DNA): TGTGCCAGCAGCATCCCGGACAGGGGGACCCCCTACGAGCAGTACTTC. Its translation is CASSIPDRGTPYEQYF. The chain employs TRBV28 and TRBJ2-7, with 10 bases identical to TRBD1. This CDR3 is 16 amino acids long. Germline V CDR1 and CDR2: MDHEN, SYDVKM. The junction had 10 bases not matched to a gene; V was cut back by 6 bases and J by 2 bases.

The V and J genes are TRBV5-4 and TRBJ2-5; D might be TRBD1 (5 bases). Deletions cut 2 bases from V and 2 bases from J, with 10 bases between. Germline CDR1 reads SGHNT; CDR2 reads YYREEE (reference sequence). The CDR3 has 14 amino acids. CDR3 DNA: TGTGCCAGCAGCTTCCTGACAGATCAAGAGACCCAGTACTTC. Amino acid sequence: CASSFLTDQETQYF.

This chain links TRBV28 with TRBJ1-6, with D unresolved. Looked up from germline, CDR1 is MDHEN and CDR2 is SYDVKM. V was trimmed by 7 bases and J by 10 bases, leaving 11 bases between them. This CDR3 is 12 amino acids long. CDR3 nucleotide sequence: TGTGCCAGCAATCCAGGATGGTCACCCCTCCACTTT. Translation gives CASNPGWSPLHF.

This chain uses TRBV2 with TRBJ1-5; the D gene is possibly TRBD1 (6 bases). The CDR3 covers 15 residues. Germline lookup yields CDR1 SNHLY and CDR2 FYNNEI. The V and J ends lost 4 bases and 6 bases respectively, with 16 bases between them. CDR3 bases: TGTGCCAGCAGTGTCAGGGCAGGGGAGGGTCAGCCCCAGCATTTT. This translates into CASSVRAGEGQPQHF.

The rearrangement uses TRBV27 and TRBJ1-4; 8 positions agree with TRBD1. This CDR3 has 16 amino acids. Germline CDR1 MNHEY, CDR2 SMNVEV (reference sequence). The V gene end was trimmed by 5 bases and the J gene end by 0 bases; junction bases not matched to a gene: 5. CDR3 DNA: TGTGCCAGCAGTCAACAGGGGGTTACAACTAATGAAAAACTGTTTTTT. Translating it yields CASSQQGVTTNEKLFF.